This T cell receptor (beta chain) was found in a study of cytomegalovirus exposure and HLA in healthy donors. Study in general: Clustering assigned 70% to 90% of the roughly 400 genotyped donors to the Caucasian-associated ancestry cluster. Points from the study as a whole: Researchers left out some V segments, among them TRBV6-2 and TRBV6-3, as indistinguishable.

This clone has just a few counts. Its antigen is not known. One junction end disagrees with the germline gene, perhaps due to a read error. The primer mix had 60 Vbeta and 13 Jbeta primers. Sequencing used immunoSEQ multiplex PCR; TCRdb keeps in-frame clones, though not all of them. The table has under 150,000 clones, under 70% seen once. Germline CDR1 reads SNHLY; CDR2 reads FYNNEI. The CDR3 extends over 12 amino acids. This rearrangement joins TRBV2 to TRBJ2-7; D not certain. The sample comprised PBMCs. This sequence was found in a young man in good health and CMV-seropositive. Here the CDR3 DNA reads TGTGCCAGCAGCGGAGAGTTCTACGAGCAGAACTTC. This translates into CASSGEFYEQNF. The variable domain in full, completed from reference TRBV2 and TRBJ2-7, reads EPEVTQTPSHQVTQMGQEVILRCVPISNHLYFYWYRQILGQKVEFLVSFYNNEISEKSEIFDDQFSVERPDGSNFTLKIRSTKLEDSAMYFCASSGEFYEQNFGPGTRLTVT.